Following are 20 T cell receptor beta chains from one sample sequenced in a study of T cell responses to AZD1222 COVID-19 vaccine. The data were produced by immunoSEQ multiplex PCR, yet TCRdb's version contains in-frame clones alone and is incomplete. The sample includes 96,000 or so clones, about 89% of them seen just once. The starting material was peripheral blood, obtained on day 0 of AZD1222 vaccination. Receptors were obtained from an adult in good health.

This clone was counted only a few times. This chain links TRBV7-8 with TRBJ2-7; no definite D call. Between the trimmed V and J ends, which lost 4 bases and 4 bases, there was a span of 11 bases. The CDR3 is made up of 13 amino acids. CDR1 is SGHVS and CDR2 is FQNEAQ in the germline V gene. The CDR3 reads CASSYHRLYEQYF. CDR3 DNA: TGTGCCAGCAGCTACCACCGTTTATACGAGCAGTACTTC.

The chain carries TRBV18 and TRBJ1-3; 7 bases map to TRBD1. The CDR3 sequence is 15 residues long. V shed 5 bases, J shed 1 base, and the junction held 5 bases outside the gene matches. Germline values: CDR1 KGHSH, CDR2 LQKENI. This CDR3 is CASSDTGASGNTIYF. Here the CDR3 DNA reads TGTGCCAGCTCAGATACAGGGGCATCTGGAAACACCATATATTTT. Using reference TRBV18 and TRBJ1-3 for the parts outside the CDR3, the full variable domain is NAGVMQNPRHLVRRRGQEARLRCSPMKGHSHVYWYRQLPEEGLKFMVYLQKENIIDESGMPKERFSAEFPKEGPSILRIQQVVRGDSAAYFCASSDTGASGNTIYFGEGSWLTVV.

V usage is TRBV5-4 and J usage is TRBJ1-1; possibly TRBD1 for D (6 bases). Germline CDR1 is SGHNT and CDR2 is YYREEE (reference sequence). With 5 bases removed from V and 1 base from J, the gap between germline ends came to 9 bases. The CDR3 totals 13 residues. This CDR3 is CASSRDTNTEAFF. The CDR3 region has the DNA TGTGCCAGCAGTAGGGACACGAACACTGAAGCTTTCTTT.

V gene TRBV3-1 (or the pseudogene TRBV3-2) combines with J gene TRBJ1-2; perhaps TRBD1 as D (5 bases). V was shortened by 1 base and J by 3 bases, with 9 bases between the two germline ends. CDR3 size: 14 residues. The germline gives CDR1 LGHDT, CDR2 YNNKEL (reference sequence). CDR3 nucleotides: TGTGCCAGCAGCCAAGTTCAGGGAGACTATGGCTACACCTTC. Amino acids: CASSQVQGDYGYTF.

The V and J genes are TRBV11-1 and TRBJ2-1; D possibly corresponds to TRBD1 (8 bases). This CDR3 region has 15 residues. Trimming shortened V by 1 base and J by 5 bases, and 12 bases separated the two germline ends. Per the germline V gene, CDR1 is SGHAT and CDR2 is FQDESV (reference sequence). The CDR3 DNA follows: TGTGCCAGCAGCTTAGACAGGGGGGGTCACAATGAGCAGTTCTTC. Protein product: CASSLDRGGHNEQFF. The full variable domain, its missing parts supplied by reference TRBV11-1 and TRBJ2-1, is EAEVAQSPRYKITEKSQAVAFWCDPISGHATLYWYRQILGQGPELLVQFQDESVVDDSQLPKDRFSAERLKGVDSTLKIQPAELGDSAMYLCASSLDRGGHNEQFFGPGTRLTVL.

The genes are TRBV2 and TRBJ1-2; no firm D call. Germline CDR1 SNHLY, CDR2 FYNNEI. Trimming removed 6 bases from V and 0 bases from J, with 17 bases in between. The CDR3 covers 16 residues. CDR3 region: CASSLLGRSTNYGYTF. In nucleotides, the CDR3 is TGTGCCAGCAGCCTACTAGGACGGTCGACTAACTATGGCTACACCTTC.

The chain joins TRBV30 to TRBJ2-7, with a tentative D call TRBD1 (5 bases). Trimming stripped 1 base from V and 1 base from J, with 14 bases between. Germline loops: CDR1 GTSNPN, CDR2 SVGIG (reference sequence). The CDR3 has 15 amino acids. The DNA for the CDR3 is TGTGCCTGGAGTGGTCGGCCAGGGTCGTCCTACGAGCAGTACTTC. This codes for CAWSGRPGSSYEQYF.

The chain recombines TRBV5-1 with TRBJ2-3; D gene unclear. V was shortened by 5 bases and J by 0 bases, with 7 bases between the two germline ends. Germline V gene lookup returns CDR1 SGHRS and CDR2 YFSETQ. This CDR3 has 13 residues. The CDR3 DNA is TGCGCCAGCAGTTACGACAGCACAGATACGCAGTATTTT. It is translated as CASSYDSTDTQYF. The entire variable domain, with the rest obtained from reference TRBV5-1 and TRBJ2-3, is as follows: KAGVTQTPRYLIKTRGQQVTLSCSPISGHRSVSWYQQTPGQGLQFLFEYFSETQRNKGNFPGRFSGRQFSNSRSEMNVSTLELGDSALYLCASSYDSTDTQYFGPGTRLTVL.

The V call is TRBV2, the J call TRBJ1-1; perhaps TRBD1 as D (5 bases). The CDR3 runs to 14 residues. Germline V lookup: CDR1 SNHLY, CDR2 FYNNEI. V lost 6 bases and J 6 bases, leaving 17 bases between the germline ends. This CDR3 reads CASRAQGAGAEAFF. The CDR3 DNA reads TGTGCCAGCAGAGCCCAGGGCGCAGGCGCTGAAGCTTTCTTT.

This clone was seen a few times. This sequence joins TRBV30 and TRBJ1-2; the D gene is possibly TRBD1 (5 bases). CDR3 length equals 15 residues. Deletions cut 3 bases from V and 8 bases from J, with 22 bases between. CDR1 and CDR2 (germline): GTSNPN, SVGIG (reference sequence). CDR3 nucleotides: TGTGCCTGGAGCGACACGGGACGCACCTCTGGGGGCTACACCTTC. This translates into CAWSDTGRTSGGYTF. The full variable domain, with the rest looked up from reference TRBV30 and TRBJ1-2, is SQTIHQWPATLVQPVGSPLSLECTVEGTSNPNLYWYRQAAGRGLQLLFYSVGIGQISSEVPQNLSASRPQDRQFILSSKKLLLSDSGFYLCAWSDTGRTSGGYTFGSGTRLTVV.

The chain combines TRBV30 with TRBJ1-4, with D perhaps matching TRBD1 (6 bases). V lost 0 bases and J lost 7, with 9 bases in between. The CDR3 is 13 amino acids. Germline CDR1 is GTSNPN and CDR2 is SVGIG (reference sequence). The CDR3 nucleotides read TGTGCCTGGAGTGTACCAGGGGTTGAAAAACTGTTTTTT. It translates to CAWSVPGVEKLFF. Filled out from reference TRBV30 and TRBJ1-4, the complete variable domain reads SQTIHQWPATLVQPVGSPLSLECTVEGTSNPNLYWYRQAAGRGLQLLFYSVGIGQISSEVPQNLSASRPQDRQFILSSKKLLLSDSGFYLCAWSVPGVEKLFFGSGTQLSVL.

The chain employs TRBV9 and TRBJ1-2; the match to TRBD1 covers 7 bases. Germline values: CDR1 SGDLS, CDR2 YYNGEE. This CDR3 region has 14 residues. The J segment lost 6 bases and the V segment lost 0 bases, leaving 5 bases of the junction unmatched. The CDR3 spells CASSVGGQIDGYTF. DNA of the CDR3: TGTGCCAGCAGCGTAGGGGGACAGATCGATGGCTACACCTTC.

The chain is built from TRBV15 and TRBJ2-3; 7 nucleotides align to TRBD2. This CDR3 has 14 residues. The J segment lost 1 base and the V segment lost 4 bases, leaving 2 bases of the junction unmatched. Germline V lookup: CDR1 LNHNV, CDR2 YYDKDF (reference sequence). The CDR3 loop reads CATSNAGGTDTQYF. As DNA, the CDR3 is TGTGCCACCAGCAACGCGGGAGGCACAGATACGCAGTATTTT. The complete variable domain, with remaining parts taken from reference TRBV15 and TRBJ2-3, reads DAMVIQNPRYQVTQFGKPVTLSCSQTLNHNVMYWYQQKSSQAPKLLFHYYDKDFNNEADTPDNFQSRRPNTSFCFLDIRSPGLGDTAMYLCATSNAGGTDTQYFGPGTRLTVL.

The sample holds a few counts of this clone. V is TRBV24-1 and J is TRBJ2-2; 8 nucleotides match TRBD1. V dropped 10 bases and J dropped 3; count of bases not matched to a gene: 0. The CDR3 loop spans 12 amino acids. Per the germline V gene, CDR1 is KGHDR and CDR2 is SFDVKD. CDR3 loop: CATGQDTGELFF. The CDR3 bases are TGTGCCACGGGACAGGACACCGGGGAGCTGTTTTTT.

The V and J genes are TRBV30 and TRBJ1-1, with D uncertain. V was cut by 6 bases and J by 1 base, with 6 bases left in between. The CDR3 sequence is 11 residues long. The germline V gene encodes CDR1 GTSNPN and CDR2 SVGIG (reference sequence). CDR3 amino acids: CACEGNTEAFF. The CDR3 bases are TGTGCCTGTGAGGGGAACACTGAAGCTTTCTTT.

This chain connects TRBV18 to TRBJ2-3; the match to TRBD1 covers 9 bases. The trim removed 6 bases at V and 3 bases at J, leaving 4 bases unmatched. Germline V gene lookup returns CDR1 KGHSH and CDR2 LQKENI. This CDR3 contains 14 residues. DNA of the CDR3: TGTGCCAGCTCTCACGGACAGGGGACAGATACGCAGTATTTT. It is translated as CASSHGQGTDTQYF.

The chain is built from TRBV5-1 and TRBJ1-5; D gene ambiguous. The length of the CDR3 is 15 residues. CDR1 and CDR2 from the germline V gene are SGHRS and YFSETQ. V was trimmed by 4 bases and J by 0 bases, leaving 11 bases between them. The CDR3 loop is CASSPGQTSNQPQHF. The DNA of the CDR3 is TGCGCCAGCAGCCCGGGCCAGACTAGCAATCAGCCCCAGCATTTT.

CDR3 loop: CASSPTAGGPNTGELFF. CDR3 coding DNA: TGTGCCAGCAGCCCGACAGCGGGGGGCCCGAACACCGGGGAGCTGTTTTTT. The V gene is TRBV4-2, the J gene TRBJ2-2; 9 bases match TRBD2. Trimming took 4 bases from V and 0 from J; bases not matched to a gene: 6. Germline CDR1 LGHNA, CDR2 YNFKEQ. There are 17 residues in the CDR3.

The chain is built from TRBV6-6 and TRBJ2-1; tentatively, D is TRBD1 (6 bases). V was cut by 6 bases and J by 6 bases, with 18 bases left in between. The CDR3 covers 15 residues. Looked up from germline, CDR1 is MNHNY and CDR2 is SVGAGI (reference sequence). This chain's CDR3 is CASSFHLLQGNEQFF. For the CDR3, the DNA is TGTGCCAGCAGCTTTCACCTCCTACAGGGCAATGAGCAGTTCTTC.

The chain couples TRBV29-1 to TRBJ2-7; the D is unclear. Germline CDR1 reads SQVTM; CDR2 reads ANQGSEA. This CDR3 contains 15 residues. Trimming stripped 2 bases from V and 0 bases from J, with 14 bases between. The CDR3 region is CSVEPLTGNSYEQYF. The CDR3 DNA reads TGCAGCGTTGAACCCCTCACGGGCAACTCCTACGAGCAGTACTTC.